This T cell receptor (beta chain) was found in a study of vaccination and CD4 T cells after COVID-19. Whole-study context: For control cultures, the treatment was a CEFX pool, an HIV-1 Nef pool, or no peptide.

The treatment: approximately 9-day PBMC culture with coronavirus spike peptide pools or control peptides (ViraFEST assay). CD4+ T-cell collection from the unexposed donor predated the COVID-19 pandemic (2011-2018). Probing of unexposed-donor CD4+ T cells with SARS-CoV-2 S/N and four cold-coronavirus spikes was done, cells permitting. At the Johns Hopkins FTIC core, DNA taken from cultured CD4+ T cells was sequenced by way of the Oncomine TCR Beta short-read assay. TCRdb re-called the PCR reads through MiXCR, storing one row per CDR3 protein. The data show around 9,000 distinct CDR3 sequences, roughly 30% seen once. Germline V gene lookup returns CDR1 MNHEY and CDR2 SVGAGI. There are 15 residues in the CDR3. Trimming removed 3 bases at V and 1 base at J, with 12 bases between. Remarks on this clonotype: The antigen is undetermined.

The chain links TRBV6-5 to TRBJ1-1; D not certain. The sequence was obtained from a human donor in good health. Sequenced: CD4+ T cells from blood, cultured in vitro. CDR3 region: CASSYSQLGNTEAFF. The CDR3 bases are TGTGCCAGCAGTTATTCCCAGTTGGGGAACACTGAAGCTTTCTTT.